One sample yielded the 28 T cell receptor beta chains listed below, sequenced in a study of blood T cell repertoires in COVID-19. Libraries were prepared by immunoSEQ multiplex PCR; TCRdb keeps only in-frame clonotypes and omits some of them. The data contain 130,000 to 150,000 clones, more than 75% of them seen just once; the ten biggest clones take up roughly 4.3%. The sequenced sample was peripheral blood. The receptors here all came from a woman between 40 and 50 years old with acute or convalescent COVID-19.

The CDR3 is CASSQGLGVLGSYEQYF. DNA of the CDR3: TGCGCCAGCAGCCAAGGTCTCGGGGTTTTGGGATCCTACGAGCAGTACTTC. The chain has TRBV4-3 and TRBJ2-7, with D tentatively TRBD2 (5 bases). Trimming took 1 base from V and 1 from J, leaving 17 bases between them. This CDR3 is 17 amino acids long. From germline, CDR1 is LGHNA and CDR2 YSLEER.

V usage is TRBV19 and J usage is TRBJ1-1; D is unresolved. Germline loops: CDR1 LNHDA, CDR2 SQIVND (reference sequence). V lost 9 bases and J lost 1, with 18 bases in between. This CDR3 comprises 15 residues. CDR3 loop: CASRVLAEGNTEAFF. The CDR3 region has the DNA TGTGCCAGCCGAGTATTGGCCGAGGGGAACACTGAAGCTTTCTTT.

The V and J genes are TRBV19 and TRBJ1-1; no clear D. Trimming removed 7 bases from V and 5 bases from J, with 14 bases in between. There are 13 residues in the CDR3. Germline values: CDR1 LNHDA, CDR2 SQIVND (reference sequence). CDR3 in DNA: TGTGCCAGTAATTCCGGCCTGGAGACTGAAGCTTTCTTT. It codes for CASNSGLETEAFF.

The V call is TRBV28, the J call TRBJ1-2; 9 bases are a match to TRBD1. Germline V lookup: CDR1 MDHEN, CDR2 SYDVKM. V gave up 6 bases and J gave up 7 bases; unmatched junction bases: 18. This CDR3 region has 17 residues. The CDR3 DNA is TGTGCCAGCAGGCCTACCGATTCCCGGGACAGGGCTCGTGGCTACACCTTC. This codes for CASRPTDSRDRARGYTF.

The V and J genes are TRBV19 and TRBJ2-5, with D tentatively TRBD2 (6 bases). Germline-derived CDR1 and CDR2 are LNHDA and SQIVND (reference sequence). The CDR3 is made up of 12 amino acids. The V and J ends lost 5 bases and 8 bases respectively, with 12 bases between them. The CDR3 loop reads CASSPFGGTQYF. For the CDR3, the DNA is TGTGCCAGTAGTCCATTCGGGGGAACCCAGTACTTC.

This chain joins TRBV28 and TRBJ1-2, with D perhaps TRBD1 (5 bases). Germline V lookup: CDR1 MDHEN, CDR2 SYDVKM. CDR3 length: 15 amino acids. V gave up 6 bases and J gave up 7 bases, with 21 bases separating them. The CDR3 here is CASSRTTTGIRGYTF. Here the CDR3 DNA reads TGTGCCAGCAGCCGAACTACCACAGGAATTCGTGGCTACACCTTC.

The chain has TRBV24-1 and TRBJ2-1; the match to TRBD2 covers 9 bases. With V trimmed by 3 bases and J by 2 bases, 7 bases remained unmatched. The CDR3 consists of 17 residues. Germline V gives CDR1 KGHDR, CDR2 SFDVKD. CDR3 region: CATSDPLRGGPYNEQFF. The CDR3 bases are TGTGCCACCAGTGATCCTTTGCGGGGGGGGCCCTACAATGAGCAGTTCTTC.

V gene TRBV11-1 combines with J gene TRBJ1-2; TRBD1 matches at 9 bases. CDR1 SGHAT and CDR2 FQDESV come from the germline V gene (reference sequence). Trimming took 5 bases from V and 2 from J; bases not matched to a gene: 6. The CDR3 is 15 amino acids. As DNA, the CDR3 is TGTGCCAGCAGCCTCTCGGACAGGGGAAACTATGGCTACACCTTC. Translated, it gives CASSLSDRGNYGYTF.

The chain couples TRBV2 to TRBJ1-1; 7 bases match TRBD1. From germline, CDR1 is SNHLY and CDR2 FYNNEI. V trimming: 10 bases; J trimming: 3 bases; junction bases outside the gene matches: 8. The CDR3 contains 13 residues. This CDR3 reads CATIDREDTEAFF. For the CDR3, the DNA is TGTGCCACTATCGACAGGGAGGACACTGAAGCTTTCTTT.

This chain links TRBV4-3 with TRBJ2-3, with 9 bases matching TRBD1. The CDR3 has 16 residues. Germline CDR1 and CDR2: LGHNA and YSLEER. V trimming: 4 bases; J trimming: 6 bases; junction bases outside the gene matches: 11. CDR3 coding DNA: TGCGCCAGCAGCCCCGACGGAGACAGGGGGGGGGATACGCAGTATTTT. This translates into CASSPDGDRGGDTQYF.

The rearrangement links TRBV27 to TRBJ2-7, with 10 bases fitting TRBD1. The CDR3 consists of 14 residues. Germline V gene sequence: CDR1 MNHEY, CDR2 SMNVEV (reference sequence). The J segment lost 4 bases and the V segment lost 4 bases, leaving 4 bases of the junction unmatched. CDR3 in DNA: TGTGCCAGCAGTTGGACAGGGGGGAATTACGAGCAGTACTTC. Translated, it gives CASSWTGGNYEQYF.

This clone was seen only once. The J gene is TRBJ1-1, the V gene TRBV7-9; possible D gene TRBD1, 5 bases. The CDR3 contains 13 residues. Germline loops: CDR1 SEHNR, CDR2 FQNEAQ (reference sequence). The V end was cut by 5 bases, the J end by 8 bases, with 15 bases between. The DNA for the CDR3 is TGTGCCAGCAGCGAAACGCGGGGGGACGAAGCTTTCTTT. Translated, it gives CASSETRGDEAFF.

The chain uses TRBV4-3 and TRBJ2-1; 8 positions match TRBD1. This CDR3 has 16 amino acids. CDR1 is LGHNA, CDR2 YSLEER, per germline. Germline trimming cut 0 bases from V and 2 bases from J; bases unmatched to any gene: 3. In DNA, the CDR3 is TGCGCCAGCAGCCAAGACCCACAGGGGGCCTACAATGAGCAGTTCTTC. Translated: CASSQDPQGAYNEQFF.

The CDR3 coding sequence is TGTGCCAGCAGCTTAGCTTCGGGGAGGGGAGAGACCCAGTACTTC. Translated, it gives CASSLASGRGETQYF. This rearrangement joins TRBV11-1 to TRBJ2-5, with 7 bases aligning to TRBD2. The CDR3 extends over 15 amino acids. Germline V gene lookup returns CDR1 SGHAT and CDR2 FQDESV (reference sequence). J was trimmed by 4 bases and V by 0 bases; bases with no gene match: 5.

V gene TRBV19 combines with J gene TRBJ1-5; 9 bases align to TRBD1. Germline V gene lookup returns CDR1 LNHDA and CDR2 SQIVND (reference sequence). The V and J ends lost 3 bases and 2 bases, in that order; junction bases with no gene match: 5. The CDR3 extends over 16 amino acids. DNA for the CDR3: TGTGCCAGTAGTATTGGACGGACAGGGGGCAATCAGCCCCAGCATTTT. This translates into CASSIGRTGGNQPQHF. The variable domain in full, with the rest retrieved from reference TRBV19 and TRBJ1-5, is DGGITQSPKYLFRKEGQNVTLSCEQNLNHDAMYWYRQDPGQGLRLIYYSQIVNDFQKGDIAEGYSVSREKKESFPLTVTSAQKNPTAFYLCASSIGRTGGNQPQHFGDGTRLSIL.

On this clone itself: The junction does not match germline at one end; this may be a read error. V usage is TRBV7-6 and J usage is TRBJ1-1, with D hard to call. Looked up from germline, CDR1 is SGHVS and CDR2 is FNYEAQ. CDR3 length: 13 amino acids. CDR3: CASSLARGTEAFF. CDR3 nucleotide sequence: TGTGCCAGCAGCCTAGCCCGGGGCACTGAAGCTTTCTTT.

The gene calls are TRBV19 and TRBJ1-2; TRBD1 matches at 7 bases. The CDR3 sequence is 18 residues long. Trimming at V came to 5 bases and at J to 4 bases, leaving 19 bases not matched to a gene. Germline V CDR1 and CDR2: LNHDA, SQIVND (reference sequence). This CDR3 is CASSPPGGGGGSGYGYTF. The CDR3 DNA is TGTGCCAGTAGTCCCCCCGGAGGAGGGGGCGGGTCTGGCTATGGCTACACCTTC.

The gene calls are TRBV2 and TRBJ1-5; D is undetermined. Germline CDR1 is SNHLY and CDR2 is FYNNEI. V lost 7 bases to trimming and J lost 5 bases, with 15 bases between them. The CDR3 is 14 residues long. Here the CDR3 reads CASTPILPDQPQHF. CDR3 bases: TGTGCCAGCACCCCAATCCTTCCAGATCAGCCCCAGCATTTT.

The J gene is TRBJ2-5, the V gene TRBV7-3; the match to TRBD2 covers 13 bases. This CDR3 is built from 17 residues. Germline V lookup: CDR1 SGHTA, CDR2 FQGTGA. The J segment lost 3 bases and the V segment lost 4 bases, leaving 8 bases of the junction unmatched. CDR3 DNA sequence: TGTGCCAGCAGCTCCCAGCCGGGACTAGCGGGGAAAGAGACCCAGTACTTC. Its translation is CASSSQPGLAGKETQYF.

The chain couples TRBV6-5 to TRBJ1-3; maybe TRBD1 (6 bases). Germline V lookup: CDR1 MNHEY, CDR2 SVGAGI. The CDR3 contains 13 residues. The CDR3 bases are TGTGCAACCTGGGGGCTCTCTGGAAACACCATATATTTT. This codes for CATWGLSGNTIYF.

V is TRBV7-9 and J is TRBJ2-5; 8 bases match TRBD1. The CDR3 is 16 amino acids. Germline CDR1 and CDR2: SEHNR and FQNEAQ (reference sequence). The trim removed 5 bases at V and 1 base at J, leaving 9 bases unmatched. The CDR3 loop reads CASSPRRGQVQETQYF. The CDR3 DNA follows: TGTGCCAGCAGCCCTAGGCGGGGACAGGTCCAAGAGACCCAGTACTTC.

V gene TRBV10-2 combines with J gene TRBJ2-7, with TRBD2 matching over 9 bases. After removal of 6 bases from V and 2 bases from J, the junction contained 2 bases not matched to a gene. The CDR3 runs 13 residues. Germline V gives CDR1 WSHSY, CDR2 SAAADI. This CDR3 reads CASSPSGAYEQYF. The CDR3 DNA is TGCGCCAGCAGCCCTAGCGGGGCCTACGAGCAGTACTTC.

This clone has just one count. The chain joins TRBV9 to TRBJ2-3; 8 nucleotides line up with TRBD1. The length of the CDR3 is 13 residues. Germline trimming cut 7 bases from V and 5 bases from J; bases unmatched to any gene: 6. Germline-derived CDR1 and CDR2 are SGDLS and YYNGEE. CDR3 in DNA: TGTGCCAGCGCCAGGGGGCCCGGAGATACGCAGTATTTT. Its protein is CASARGPGDTQYF.

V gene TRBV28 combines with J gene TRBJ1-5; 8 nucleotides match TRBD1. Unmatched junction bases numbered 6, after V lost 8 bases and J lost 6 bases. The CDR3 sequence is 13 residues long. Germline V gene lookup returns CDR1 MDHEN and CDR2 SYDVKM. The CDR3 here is CASFDRGGQPQHF. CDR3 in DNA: TGTGCCAGCTTTGACAGGGGTGGTCAGCCCCAGCATTTT.

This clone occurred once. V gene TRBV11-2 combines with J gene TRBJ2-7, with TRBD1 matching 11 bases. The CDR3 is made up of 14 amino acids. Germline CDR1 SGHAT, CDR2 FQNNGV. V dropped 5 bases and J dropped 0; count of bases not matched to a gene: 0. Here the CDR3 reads CASSGQGASYEQYF. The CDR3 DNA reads TGTGCCAGCAGCGGACAGGGGGCCTCCTACGAGCAGTACTTC. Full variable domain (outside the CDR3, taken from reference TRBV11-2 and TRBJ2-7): EAGVAQSPRYKIIEKRQSVAFWCNPISGHATLYWYQQILGQGPKLLIQFQNNGVVDDSQLPKDRFSAERLKGVDSTLKIQPAKLEDSAVYLCASSGQGASYEQYFGPGTRLTVT.

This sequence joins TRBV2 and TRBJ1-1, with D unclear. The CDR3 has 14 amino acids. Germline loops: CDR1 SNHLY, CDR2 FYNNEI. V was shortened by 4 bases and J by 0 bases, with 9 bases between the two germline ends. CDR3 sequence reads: CASSALRMNTEAFF. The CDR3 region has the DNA TGTGCCAGCAGTGCACTGAGGATGAACACTGAAGCTTTCTTT.

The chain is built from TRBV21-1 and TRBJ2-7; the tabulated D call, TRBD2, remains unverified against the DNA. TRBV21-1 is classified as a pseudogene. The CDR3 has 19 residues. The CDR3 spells CASRNPGLAGAPLSYEQYF. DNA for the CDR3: TGTGCCAGCAGAAACCCCGGGCTAGCGGGAGCGCCACTCTCCTACGAGCAGTACTTC.

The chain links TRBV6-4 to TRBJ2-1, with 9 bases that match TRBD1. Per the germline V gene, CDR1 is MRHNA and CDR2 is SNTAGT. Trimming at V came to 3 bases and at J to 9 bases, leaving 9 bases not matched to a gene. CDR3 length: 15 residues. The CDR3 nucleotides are TGTGCCAGCAGTGATTCCGGGACAGGGCTGCGTGAGCAGTTCTTC. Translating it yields CASSDSGTGLREQFF.